These 19 T cell receptor beta chains were sequenced from one sample in a study of T cells after yellow fever vaccination. Using its own MiXCR run on the 5' RACE reads, TCRdb lists one record per CDR3 protein. Of around 140,000 distinct CDR3 sequences in the sample, roughly 8% are singletons; the top ten hold roughly 0.71%. The sequences come from CD4+ T cells sorted from PBMCs, collected 5 days after the yellow fever booster vaccination. The receptor set was obtained from a man younger than 45 who received the YFV17D yellow fever vaccine.

Regarding this clonotype: This could be a read error, since a much larger clone is one nucleotide away. The chain combines TRBV7-2 with TRBJ1-6; tentatively, D is TRBD1 (6 bases). V shed 1 base and J shed 8 bases, with 12 bases lying between them. Germline V lookup: CDR1 SGHTA, CDR2 FQGNSA. This CDR3 is built from 15 residues. The CDR3 loop is CASSLGDRRDSPLHF. CDR3 sequence (DNA): TGTGCCAGCAGCTTAGGAGACAGGAGGGATTCACCCCTCCACTTT.

The chain employs TRBV5-1 and TRBJ2-5; no firm D call. V lost 5 bases, J lost 4 bases, and 6 bases lay in between. Germline-derived CDR1 and CDR2 are SGHRS and YFSETQ. This CDR3 region has 11 residues. The CDR3 nucleotides read TGCGCCAGCAGAAGATTAGAGACCCAGTACTTC. This sequence encodes CASRRLETQYF. Using reference TRBV5-1 and TRBJ2-5 for the parts outside the CDR3, the full variable domain is KAGVTQTPRYLIKTRGQQVTLSCSPISGHRSVSWYQQTPGQGLQFLFEYFSETQRNKGNFPGRFSGRQFSNSRSEMNVSTLELGDSALYLCASRRLETQYFGPGTRLLVL.

This clonotype has more than one count but fewer than ten. This chain uses TRBV29-1 with TRBJ2-3; a possible D gene is TRBD1 (5 bases). From germline, CDR1 is SQVTM and CDR2 ANQGSEA. This CDR3 region has 12 residues. V shed 8 bases and J shed 4 bases, with 13 bases lying between them. The CDR3 is CSFLEGADTQYF. In DNA form, the CDR3 reads TGCAGCTTCCTGGAAGGGGCAGATACGCAGTATTTT.

This clonotype was recorded many times. The chain joins TRBV7-2 to TRBJ2-7; 7 nucleotides line up with TRBD1. Germline V gene sequence: CDR1 SGHTA, CDR2 FQGNSA. The CDR3 totals 15 residues. V lost 5 bases, J lost 6 bases, and 13 bases stayed unmatched. CDR3 amino acids: CASSNGGQTLVEQYF. The DNA for the CDR3 is TGTGCCAGCAGCAATGGGGGACAGACGTTGGTCGAGCAGTACTTC.

The sample holds many counts of this clonotype. This chain links TRBV12-3 or TRBV12-4 with TRBJ2-3; TRBD2 matches 16 bases. Trimming took 5 bases from V and 9 from J; bases not matched to a gene: 11. The CDR3 is 17 amino acids. The CDR3: CASSRGTSGRALGTQYF. CDR3 DNA: TGTGCCAGCAGTCGCGGGACTAGCGGGAGGGCGTTGGGCACGCAGTATTTT.

This clonotype was counted many times. The CDR3 here is CSVDDNSSTDTQYF. The DNA of the CDR3 is TGCAGCGTCGATGACAATTCTAGCACAGATACGCAGTATTTT. The V call is TRBV29-1, the J call TRBJ2-3, with D uncertain. The CDR3 is made up of 14 amino acids. Trimming stripped 6 bases from V and 0 bases from J, with 13 bases between. Germline assignment: CDR1 SQVTM and CDR2 ANQGSEA.

This clonotype was found many times. J is TRBJ2-7 and V is TRBV12-3 or TRBV12-4; either TRBD1 or TRBD2 may supply D (5 bases each). V was trimmed by 6 bases and J by 6 bases, leaving 15 bases between them. The CDR3 spans 13 residues. CDR3: CASRGRISGEQYF. CDR3 bases: TGTGCCAGCAGGGGACGCATCTCCGGCGAGCAGTACTTC.

In this sample, this clonotype turned up many times. The chain combines TRBV5-1 with TRBJ2-3; a possible D gene is TRBD1 (5 bases). Germline V lookup: CDR1 SGHRS, CDR2 YFSETQ. CDR3 size: 17 residues. The V end was cut by 6 bases, the J end by 2 bases, with 22 bases between. The CDR3 nucleotides read TGCGCCAGCACCAACAGGTCGTCGAGACGAAACACAGATACGCAGTATTTT. This translates into CASTNRSSRRNTDTQYF.

At least ten counts were recorded for this clonotype. The V gene is TRBV7-2, the J gene TRBJ2-7, with TRBD1 matching 7 bases. The length of the CDR3 is 14 residues. Germline CDR1 SGHTA, CDR2 FQGNSA. J gave up 4 bases and V 4 bases, and 7 bases lay outside the gene matches. CDR3 residues: CASSSHRGGYEQYF. For the CDR3, the DNA is TGTGCCAGCAGCTCCCACAGGGGTGGATACGAGCAGTACTTC.

This clonotype was seen many times. The rearrangement uses TRBV7-9 and TRBJ2-3; D not resolved. Germline assignment: CDR1 SEHNR and CDR2 FQNEAQ (reference sequence). This CDR3 is built from 12 residues. Trimming pared 1 base from V and 7 bases from J, leaving 6 bases between. In DNA, the CDR3 is TGTGCCAGCAGCTTAGAGGGCTATACGCAGTATTTT. Its protein is CASSLEGYTQYF.

This clonotype was seen repeatedly, ten times or more. The chain employs TRBV7-8 and TRBJ2-1; D tentatively fits TRBD1 or TRBD2 (7 bases each). CDR3 length: 16 amino acids. From germline, CDR1 is SGHVS and CDR2 FQNEAQ. V dropped 4 bases and J dropped 3 bases, with 16 bases sitting between them. The CDR3 loop reads CASSYRAGQFYNEQFF. The CDR3 DNA follows: TGTGCCAGCAGCTATAGAGCGGGACAGTTCTACAATGAGCAGTTCTTC.

In this sample, this clonotype turned up many times. The chain is built from TRBV20-1 and TRBJ2-1; 12 nucleotides line up with TRBD2. This CDR3 spans 14 amino acids. From germline, CDR1 is DFQATT and CDR2 SNEGSKA (reference sequence). V lost 3 bases, J lost 10 bases, and 7 bases stayed unmatched. The CDR3 sequence is CSASYTSGRSEQFF. CDR3 nucleotides: TGCAGTGCTAGTTATACTAGCGGGAGGTCGGAGCAGTTCTTC.

This clonotype has ten or more counts. The chain is built from TRBV2 and TRBJ2-7, with 8 bases fitting TRBD2. The trim removed 6 bases at V and 9 bases at J, leaving 7 bases unmatched. Germline values: CDR1 SNHLY, CDR2 FYNNEI. The CDR3 extends over 12 amino acids. CDR3 bases: TGTGCCAGCAGCGAGTTCGCGGGAGGGCAGTACTTC. This encodes CASSEFAGGQYF. Supplemented by reference TRBV2 and TRBJ2-7, the full variable domain reads EPEVTQTPSHQVTQMGQEVILRCVPISNHLYFYWYRQILGQKVEFLVSFYNNEISEKSEIFDDQFSVERPDGSNFTLKIRSTKLEDSAMYFCASSEFAGGQYFGPGTRLTVT.

Details on this clonotype: This may be a read error, as it is one base from a much larger clone. CDR3 in DNA: TGTGCCAGCGGCTTAGGACTAGCGCTGAATGAGCAGTTCTTC. Amino acid sequence: CASGLGLALNEQFF. The chain combines TRBV7-2 with TRBJ2-1, with 9 bases that match TRBD2. The germline gives CDR1 SGHTA, CDR2 FQGNSA. The CDR3 is 14 amino acids.

This clonotype was seen repeatedly, ten times or more. This chain uses TRBV7-2 with TRBJ1-5; no clear D gene. CDR3 length: 14 amino acids. V was cut by 3 bases and J by 0 bases, with 6 bases left in between. CDR1 is SGHTA, CDR2 FQGNSA, per germline. CDR3 sequence reads: CASSLGYSNQPQHF. The CDR3, as DNA: TGTGCCAGCAGCTTGGGGTATAGCAATCAGCCCCAGCATTTT.

This clonotype has ten or more counts. This rearrangement joins TRBV5-1 to TRBJ2-7; D is unresolved. This CDR3 comprises 13 residues. Deletions cut 1 base from V and 9 bases from J, with 14 bases between. Germline lookup yields CDR1 SGHRS and CDR2 YFSETQ. The CDR3 protein is CASSLHSSDGQYF. For the CDR3, the DNA is TGCGCCAGCAGCTTGCACAGCTCCGATGGGCAGTACTTC.

This chain joins TRBV18 and TRBJ2-1; 11 bases fit TRBD2. J gave up 9 bases and V 2 bases, and 3 bases lay outside the gene matches. CDR1 is KGHSH, CDR2 LQKENI, per germline. The CDR3 contains 14 residues. CDR3 DNA sequence: TGTGCCAGCTCACCAACTAGCGGGAGTCCTGAGCAGTTCTTC. This translates into CASSPTSGSPEQFF.

This clonotype was seen many times. The chain uses TRBV5-1 and TRBJ2-1, with D maybe TRBD1 (5 bases). The CDR3 is made up of 14 amino acids. V was trimmed by 0 bases and J by 4 bases, leaving 8 bases between them. Germline lookup yields CDR1 SGHRS and CDR2 YFSETQ. For the CDR3, the DNA is TGCGCCAGCAGCTTGGGACAGATATACAATGAGCAGTTCTTC. Its translation: CASSLGQIYNEQFF.

This clonotype was picked up many times. The rearrangement uses TRBV5-1 and TRBJ2-5, with 7 bases aligning to TRBD2. The trim removed 0 bases at V and 5 bases at J, leaving 4 bases unmatched. Germline V gene lookup returns CDR1 SGHRS and CDR2 YFSETQ. This CDR3 is 14 amino acids long. The CDR3 sequence is CASSLGGGSETQYF. CDR3 bases: TGCGCCAGCAGCTTGGGAGGCGGGAGCGAGACCCAGTACTTC.